This record concerns one TCR beta chain sequence. Selected positively for CCR7 and CD45RO-negative, naive CD8 cells excluded terminally differentiated effector memory CD45RA+ cells. Recent acute infections and vaccinations were absent in the healthy HIV-negative adult donors. This sample is drawn from a study of shared clonotypes between healthy human individuals. Genomic DNA per cell subset filled all wells of several immunoSEQ plates. Per the authors' pipeline: ImmunoSEQ only sent back junction sequences with no quality scores, so filtering was done differently. The assay was immunoSEQ multiplex PCR, and TCRdb's table has in-frame clones only and misses some. Clone size and the V and J calls come from that table; the DNA yielded D and trimming. Of about 2,200,000 clones in the sample, about 92% were seen once. The CDR3 spans 12 residues. Germline CDR1 MDHEN, CDR2 SYDVKM. V gave up 6 bases and J gave up 1 base, with 6 bases separating them.

V is TRBV28 and J is TRBJ2-5; D call uncertain. Material: naive CD8+ T cells from PBMCs. The TCR comes from a man aged 18 to 29 in good health. Some clones in this sample may be carry-over from other donors' samples. The CDR3 bases are TGTGCCAGCAGCACACTCCAAGAGACCCAGTACTTC. As protein: CASSTLQETQYF.